This TCR beta chain was identified in a study of Graves' ophthalmopathy and Graves' hyperthyroidism. This clonotype was picked up many times. Excluded were patients with other autoimmune diseases, uncontrolled infections, pregnancy or lactation. As the starting material, roughly 9.8 ml of fresh peripheral blood yielded the PBMCs. As the template, RNA transcripts were used to amplify TCR beta CDR3 regions. HTBI-primed RT-PCR formed the first round, and a multiplex PCR formed the second. MiXCR, run by TCRdb on the multiplex PCR reads, gives a single entry per CDR3 protein. The sample lists some 390,000 distinct CDR3 sequences, approximately 20% occurring once. Germline V CDR1 and CDR2: MGHRA, YSYEKL. The trim removed 2 bases at V and 12 bases at J, leaving 9 bases unmatched. This CDR3 region has 14 residues.

The sequenced material came from peripheral blood. This rearrangement joins TRBV4-1 to TRBJ1-1; 10 bases align to TRBD1. The clonotype comes from a woman between 18 and 30 years old with Graves' ophthalmopathy. The CDR3 is CASSQPPTGGLTFF. The DNA for the CDR3 is TGCGCCAGCAGCCAACCGCCGACAGGGGGCCTGACTTTCTTT.